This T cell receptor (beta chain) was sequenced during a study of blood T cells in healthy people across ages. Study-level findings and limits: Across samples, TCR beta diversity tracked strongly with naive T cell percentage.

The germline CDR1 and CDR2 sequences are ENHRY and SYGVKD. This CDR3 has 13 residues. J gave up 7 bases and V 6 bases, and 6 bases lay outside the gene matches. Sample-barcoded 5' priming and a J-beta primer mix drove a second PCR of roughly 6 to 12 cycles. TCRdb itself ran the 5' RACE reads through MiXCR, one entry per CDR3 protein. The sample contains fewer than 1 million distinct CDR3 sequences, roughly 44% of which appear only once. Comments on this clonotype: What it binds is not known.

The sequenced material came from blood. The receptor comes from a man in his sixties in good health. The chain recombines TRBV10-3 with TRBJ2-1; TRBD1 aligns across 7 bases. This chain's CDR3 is CAISQTGRNEQFF. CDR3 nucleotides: TGTGCCATCAGCCAGACAGGGCGGAATGAGCAGTTCTTC.